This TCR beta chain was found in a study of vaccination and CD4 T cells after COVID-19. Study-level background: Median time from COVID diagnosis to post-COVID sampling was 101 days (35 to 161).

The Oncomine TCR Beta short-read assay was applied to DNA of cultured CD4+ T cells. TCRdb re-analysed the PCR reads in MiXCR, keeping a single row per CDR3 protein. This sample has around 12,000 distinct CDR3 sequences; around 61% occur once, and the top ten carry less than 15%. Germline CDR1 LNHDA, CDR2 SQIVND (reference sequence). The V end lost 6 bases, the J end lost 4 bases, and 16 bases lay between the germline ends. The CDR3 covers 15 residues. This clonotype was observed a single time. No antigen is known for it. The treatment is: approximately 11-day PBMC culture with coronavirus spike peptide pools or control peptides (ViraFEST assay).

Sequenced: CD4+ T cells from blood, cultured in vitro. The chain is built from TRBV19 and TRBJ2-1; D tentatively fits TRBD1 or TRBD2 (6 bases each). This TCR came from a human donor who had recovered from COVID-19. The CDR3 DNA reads TGTGCCAGTAGGCCCCTTGAGGGGGGTTACAATGAGCAGTTCTTC. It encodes CASRPLEGGYNEQFF.